The clone carrying this T cell receptor (beta chain) has only one observation. Trimming stripped 3 bases from V and 8 bases from J, with 10 bases between. There are 11 residues in the CDR3. Germline V gene data show CDR1 as DFQATT and CDR2 as SNEGSKA (reference sequence). This entry is derived from a study of OX40 agonist ivuxolimab in advanced cancers. Assay: immunoSEQ multiplex PCR; the TCRdb copy retains only in-frame clones and omits some. Of around 76,000 clones listed, 86% were seen once; the top ten hold approximately 3%. This chain uses TRBV20-1 with TRBJ1-1; no firm D call. The starting material was CD4+ or CD8+ T cells sorted from blood, obtained in a trial of the OX40 agonist ivuxolimab. This clonotype originated in an adult with an advanced solid tumor such as melanoma, head and neck, liver or kidney cancer. This CDR3 reads CSASHSREAFF. The CDR3, as DNA: TGCAGTGCTAGTCACAGCCGCGAAGCTTTCTTT.